One sample yielded the 32 T cell receptor beta chains listed below, sequenced in a study of T cell repertoires in cytomegalovirus infection (dated by TCRdb to 2018 to 2020). The sample's treatment or condition, from its label and the paper: in vitro stimulation with specific CMV peptide epitopes to enrich CMV-specific T cells. Antigen specificity for these receptors is unknown. Instrument used: Illumina HiSeq 1500. Using fastp at Q25 and MiXCR, TCRdb reprocessed the public reads and kept productive beta chains. Every distinct CDR3 protein forms one entry, paired with its most common genes and DNA. This sample gives 150,000 or so distinct CDR3 sequences in total; about 20% of them show up just once. Roughly 25% of the sample goes to the ten largest clones. Sequencing used CD8+ T cells from cultured PBMCs, obtained from culture after CMV antigen stimulation. Receptors were obtained from a human donor in good health (CMV status not recorded). Some clones in this sample may be carry-over from other donors' samples.

This clonotype was observed a few times. The chain links TRBV5-5 to TRBJ2-1; the D gene is possibly TRBD1 (6 bases). The CDR3 runs 13 residues. The germline gives CDR1 SGHKS, CDR2 YYEKEE (reference sequence). V was shortened by 7 bases and J by 6 bases, with 14 bases between the two germline ends. CDR3 sequence: CASEEQGSNEQFF. CDR3 DNA sequence: TGTGCCAGCGAGGAACAGGGATCCAATGAGCAGTTCTTC. Drawing the rest from reference TRBV5-5 and TRBJ2-1, the complete variable domain is DAGVTQSPTHLIKTRGQQVTLRCSPISGHKSVSWYQQVLGQGPQFIFQYYEKEERGRGNFPDRFSARQFPNYSSELNVNALLLGDSALYLCASEEQGSNEQFFGPGTRLTVL.

This clonotype has a handful of counts. V and J are TRBV6-6 and TRBJ1-4; no clear D. The CDR3 totals 17 residues. Germline loops: CDR1 MNHNY, CDR2 SVGAGI (reference sequence). V gave up 8 bases and J gave up 4 bases, with 23 bases separating them. The CDR3 sequence is CASRKHYPAPDNEKLFF. In DNA form, the CDR3 reads TGTGCCAGCCGAAAGCATTACCCCGCTCCTGATAATGAAAAACTGTTTTTT.

J is TRBJ2-7 and V is TRBV7-8; the D is unclear. Germline CDR1 SGHVS, CDR2 FQNEAQ. Trimming cost V 1 base and J 0 bases, with 7 bases left between them. The CDR3 has 14 amino acids. The CDR3 loop is CASSLVLFSYEQYF. The DNA for the CDR3 is TGTGCCAGCAGCTTAGTTCTCTTCTCCTACGAGCAGTACTTC.

This clonotype turned up a few times. The chain links TRBV6-8 to TRBJ2-2, with 9 bases that match TRBD1. This CDR3 has 16 amino acids. Germline V lookup: CDR1 MNHGY, CDR2 SAAAGT. The ends lost 4 bases at V and 6 bases at J; junction bases unmatched: 9. This CDR3 reads CASSSGTGLSPGELFF. CDR3 nucleotides: TGTGCCAGCAGTTCCGGGACAGGGCTCAGCCCCGGGGAGCTGTTTTTT.

A few counts support this clonotype. The CDR3 DNA follows: TGTGCCAGCAGCACTCGACTAGCGGGCCCAACGACCGGGGAGCTGTTTTTT. Its translation: CASSTRLAGPTTGELFF. This rearrangement joins TRBV6-2 or TRBV6-3 to TRBJ2-2; 10 bases match TRBD2. V lost 6 bases, J lost 5 bases, and 12 bases stayed unmatched. The germline gives CDR1 MNHEY, CDR2 SVGEGT. The CDR3 covers 17 residues.

The chain recombines TRBV19 with TRBJ1-1, with D uncertain. V was cut by 4 bases and J by 7 bases, with 13 bases left in between. The length of the CDR3 is 13 residues. Germline V gene data show CDR1 as LNHDA and CDR2 as SQIVND (reference sequence). The CDR3, as DNA: TGTGCCAGTAGTAGCGGACCGGGAGTTGAAGCTTTCTTT. Translation: CASSSGPGVEAFF.

This chain uses TRBV7-9 with TRBJ2-1, with D hard to call. This CDR3 has 15 residues. Trimming removed 5 bases at V and 3 bases at J, with 14 bases between. From germline, CDR1 is SEHNR and CDR2 FQNEAQ (reference sequence). This chain's CDR3 is CASSPTLGNYNEQFF. Written as DNA, the CDR3 is TGTGCCAGCAGCCCCACGCTGGGGAACTACAATGAGCAGTTCTTC.

This clonotype was recorded a few times. The chain couples TRBV7-8 to TRBJ2-7; the D is unclear. The CDR3 runs to 13 residues. V lost 3 bases and J lost 6, with 12 bases in between. The germline gives CDR1 SGHVS, CDR2 FQNEAQ. CDR3 nucleotide sequence: TGTGCCAGCAGCTTCAGTACAGTATCCGAGCAGTACTTC. It yields the protein CASSFSTVSEQYF.

The table lists this clonotype with many counts. The rearrangement joins TRBV7-2 to TRBJ1-1; unclear D gene. Germline V gene data show CDR1 as SGHTA and CDR2 as FQGNSA. With 5 bases removed from V and 11 bases from J, the gap between germline ends came to 15 bases. The CDR3 has 12 amino acids. The DNA for the CDR3 is TGTGCCAGCAGCCCAAGTAGGCCTCTGGCTTTCTTT. Its translation: CASSPSRPLAFF.

This clonotype was seen a handful of times. The chain recombines TRBV11-2 with TRBJ2-7; 7 bases map to TRBD2. The CDR3 consists of 12 residues. Germline values: CDR1 SGHAT, CDR2 FQNNGV. Germline trimming cut 1 base from V and 13 bases from J; bases unmatched to any gene: 7. The CDR3 loop is CASSLGPGRGYF. The DNA of the CDR3 is TGTGCCAGCAGCTTAGGTCCAGGGAGGGGATACTTC. Drawing the rest from reference TRBV11-2 and TRBJ2-7, the complete variable domain is EAGVAQSPRYKIIEKRQSVAFWCNPISGHATLYWYQQILGQGPKLLIQFQNNGVVDDSQLPKDRFSAERLKGVDSTLKIQPAKLEDSAVYLCASSLGPGRGYFGPGTRLTVT.

This sequence joins TRBV12-3 or TRBV12-4 and TRBJ1-5; 7 nucleotides line up with TRBD1. This CDR3 region has 15 residues. V lost 6 bases and J lost 6; bases outside the gene matches: 11. The CDR3 reads CASSPPGQPSQPQHF. The CDR3 nucleotides are TGTGCCAGCAGCCCACCGGGACAGCCCAGTCAGCCCCAGCATTTT.

The chain combines TRBV7-2 with TRBJ2-1; 9 nucleotides align to TRBD2. The CDR3 sequence is 16 residues long. CDR1 and CDR2 from the germline V gene are SGHTA and FQGNSA. Unmatched junction bases numbered 4, after V lost 4 bases and J lost 0 bases. CDR3: CASSSLAGVSYNEQFF. CDR3 nucleotides: TGTGCCAGCAGCTCGTTAGCGGGGGTCTCCTACAATGAGCAGTTCTTC.

This clonotype was detected ten times or more. The V and J genes are TRBV12-3 or TRBV12-4 and TRBJ2-7; no clear D gene. V gave up 1 base and J gave up 3 bases, with 4 bases separating them. The CDR3 consists of 12 residues. CDR3 in amino acids: CASSLGIYEQYF. Written as DNA, the CDR3 is TGTGCCAGCAGTTTAGGAATCTACGAGCAGTACTTC.

This clonotype has only a few counts. The junction differs from germline at one of its ends, possibly a read error. V gene TRBV12-3 or TRBV12-4 combines with J gene TRBJ2-7; possibly TRBD1 for D (5 bases). The length of the CDR3 is 15 residues. This chain's CDR3 is CASSSRQYPSYEQYF. CDR3 nucleotide sequence: TGTGCCAGCAGTTCGCGACAGTATCCTTCCTATGAGCAGTACTTC.

This clonotype was observed a few times. The V call is TRBV20-1, the J call TRBJ1-5; no definite D call. This CDR3 is built from 15 residues. Trimming pared 0 bases from V and 4 bases from J, leaving 13 bases between. Germline V gene lookup returns CDR1 DFQATT and CDR2 SNEGSKA (reference sequence). CDR3 bases: TGCAGTGCTAGAGACTCGCATATCCTGAATCAGCCCCAGCATTTT. Translation gives CSARDSHILNQPQHF.

The V and J genes are TRBV19 and TRBJ1-1; D is unclear. V lost 7 bases to trimming and J lost 1 base, with 25 bases between them. CDR1 and CDR2 from the germline V gene are LNHDA and SQIVND (reference sequence). The CDR3 consists of 18 residues. The DNA of the CDR3 is TGTGCCAGTATTCCCCCAGAGCAGCTGGGTCAAACGAACACTGAAGCTTTCTTT. It codes for CASIPPEQLGQTNTEAFF.

This clonotype occurred a few times. The rearrangement uses TRBV7-9 and TRBJ1-3; D is ambiguous. The CDR3 spans 16 residues. Germline-derived CDR1 and CDR2 are SEHNR and FQNEAQ (reference sequence). V lost 4 bases to trimming and J lost 2 bases, with 15 bases between them. The CDR3 here is CASSSPGGSTGNTIYF. Here the CDR3 DNA reads TGTGCCAGCAGCTCCCCCGGAGGATCGACTGGAAACACCATATATTTT.

This clonotype was picked up a small number of times. The chain couples TRBV6-2 or TRBV6-3 to TRBJ2-7, with 10 bases aligning to TRBD1. Germline V gene data show CDR1 as MNHEY and CDR2 as SVGEGT. V gave up 2 bases and J gave up 5 bases; unmatched junction bases: 3. This CDR3 has 14 amino acids. The CDR3: CASSYRDRGDEQYF. The CDR3 nucleotides read TGTGCCAGCAGTTACCGGGACAGGGGTGACGAGCAGTACTTC.

The chain is built from TRBV27 and TRBJ1-1; D not certain. V lost 8 bases, J lost 4 bases, and 14 bases lay in between. Germline V gives CDR1 MNHEY, CDR2 SMNVEV (reference sequence). The length of the CDR3 is 13 residues. The CDR3 DNA reads as TGTGCCAGCTCGCCCTGGCCGGGCACTGAAGCTTTCTTT. Translation: CASSPWPGTEAFF.

The V call is TRBV7-9, the J call TRBJ2-7; 11 bases agree with TRBD1. V was pared by 4 bases and J by 7 bases, with 3 bases of the junction left unmatched. Per germline, CDR1 SEHNR and CDR2 FQNEAQ (reference sequence). CDR3 length: 13 residues. CDR3 loop: CASSSGTGGEQYF. CDR3 nucleotide sequence: TGTGCCAGCAGCTCTGGGACAGGGGGGGAGCAGTACTTC.

This clonotype has more than one count but fewer than ten. The chain joins TRBV12-3 or TRBV12-4 to TRBJ2-2; the D call may be TRBD1 or TRBD2 (6 bases each). The germline V and J ends were trimmed by 0 bases and 6 bases, with 11 bases remaining between them. The CDR3 is 15 residues long. In nucleotides, the CDR3 is TGTGCCAGCAGTTTAGCAGGGGGGCAGGCCGGGGAGCTGTTTTTT. It is translated as CASSLAGGQAGELFF.

This clonotype has a handful of counts. The V call is TRBV7-9, the J call TRBJ1-2; tentatively, D is TRBD1 (6 bases). The CDR3 contains 14 residues. Germline CDR1 is SEHNR and CDR2 is FQNEAQ (reference sequence). V shed 2 bases and J shed 4 bases, with 11 bases lying between them. The CDR3 loop reads CASSLSTGLYGYTF. The CDR3 coding sequence is TGTGCCAGCAGCTTATCCACAGGGCTCTATGGCTACACCTTC.

The chain recombines TRBV2 with TRBJ1-5, with D possibly being TRBD1 (6 bases). This CDR3 is built from 15 residues. Germline CDR1 reads SNHLY; CDR2 reads FYNNEI. Between the trimmed V and J ends, which lost 1 base and 4 bases, there was a span of 11 bases. The CDR3 sequence is CASSEDRGLNQPQHF. CDR3 nucleotide sequence: TGTGCCAGCAGTGAAGATCGGGGGCTGAATCAGCCCCAGCATTTT. Variable domain in full (rest from reference TRBV2 and TRBJ1-5): EPEVTQTPSHQVTQMGQEVILRCVPISNHLYFYWYRQILGQKVEFLVSFYNNEISEKSEIFDDQFSVERPDGSNFTLKIRSTKLEDSAMYFCASSEDRGLNQPQHFGDGTRLSIL.

The J gene is TRBJ1-2, the V gene TRBV7-9; possible D gene TRBD1, 5 bases. Germline loops: CDR1 SEHNR, CDR2 FQNEAQ (reference sequence). The CDR3 loop spans 17 amino acids. V dropped 2 bases and J dropped 8 bases, with 24 bases sitting between them. This CDR3 is CASSLSGRRRDSSGYTF. The CDR3 DNA reads TGTGCCAGCAGCTTATCGGGACGTAGGAGGGATAGTTCGGGCTACACCTTC.

In this sample, this clonotype turned up a few times. The chain joins TRBV6-1 to TRBJ2-2; 7 positions agree with TRBD1. Germline V gives CDR1 MNHNS, CDR2 SASEGT. J was trimmed by 5 bases and V by 2 bases; bases with no gene match: 5. This CDR3 is 15 amino acids long. The CDR3 spells CASSESNRGTGELFF. The CDR3 DNA reads as TGTGCCAGCAGTGAAAGCAACAGGGGTACCGGGGAGCTGTTTTTT.

V gene TRBV11-2 combines with J gene TRBJ2-7; a weak D match, TRBD2 (5 bases). The CDR3 consists of 14 residues. The germline V gene has CDR1 SGHAT and CDR2 FQNNGV. V was shortened by 5 bases and J by 5 bases, with 16 bases between the two germline ends. The CDR3 spells CASSVVTGSNEQYF. CDR3 sequence (DNA): TGTGCCAGCAGCGTTGTTACGGGGAGCAACGAGCAGTACTTC.

This chain uses TRBV28 with TRBJ1-2, with D perhaps matching TRBD1 (6 bases). Germline V gene data show CDR1 as MDHEN and CDR2 as SYDVKM. This CDR3 contains 12 residues. V lost 6 bases and J lost 7, with 12 bases in between. CDR3 DNA: TGTGCCAGCAGGACAGGTGGGAGTGGCTACACCTTC. Amino acid sequence: CASRTGGSGYTF.

The gene calls are TRBV14 and TRBJ2-1; no reliable D call. Trimming took off 0 bases at V and 9 bases at J, with 15 bases between the two ends. The CDR3 length is 15 residues. Germline V gives CDR1 SGHDN, CDR2 FVKESK. The CDR3 region has the DNA TGTGCCAGCAGCCAAGAATCCACTCCTTATGGTGAGCAGTTCTTC. This gives the protein CASSQESTPYGEQFF.

J is TRBJ1-1 and V is TRBV6-2 or TRBV6-3; the D is unclear. The germline V gene encodes CDR1 MNHEY and CDR2 SVGEGT. V lost 3 bases and J lost 5, with 16 bases in between. The CDR3 sequence is 15 residues long. The CDR3 is CASSYDGERKTEAFF. The CDR3 DNA follows: TGTGCCAGCAGTTATGATGGGGAACGGAAAACTGAAGCTTTCTTT.

This clonotype was found a few times. The genes are TRBV27 and TRBJ1-1, with D possibly being TRBD1 (6 bases). This CDR3 spans 14 amino acids. Germline V gene sequence: CDR1 MNHEY, CDR2 SMNVEV (reference sequence). V lost 5 bases and J 6 bases, leaving 16 bases between the germline ends. CDR3 in amino acids: CASSNGGPWAEAFF. CDR3 nucleotide sequence: TGTGCCAGCAGTAATGGGGGGCCCTGGGCTGAAGCTTTCTTT.

This chain links TRBV7-6 with TRBJ1-1, with TRBD1 identical over 7 bases. The V and J ends lost 0 bases and 10 bases, in that order; junction bases with no gene match: 5. Germline-derived CDR1 and CDR2 are SGHVS and FNYEAQ. This CDR3 has 13 residues. The CDR3: CASSLAGQAGAFF. For the CDR3, the DNA is TGTGCCAGCAGCTTAGCAGGACAGGCCGGAGCTTTCTTT.

The V and J genes are TRBV2 and TRBJ1-6; 11 nucleotides match TRBD1. Germline V gives CDR1 SNHLY, CDR2 FYNNEI. Trimming at V came to 7 bases and at J to 2 bases, leaving 16 bases not matched to a gene. This CDR3 comprises 20 residues. The CDR3: CASTDPRDRGRWPYNSPLHF. DNA for the CDR3: TGTGCCAGCACCGACCCCCGGGACAGGGGGAGATGGCCCTATAATTCACCCCTCCACTTT.